The clone carrying this T cell receptor beta chain was recorded at least ten times. What it binds is unknown. The data derive from a study of T-cell reconstitution after alpha-beta-depleted transplantation in children. Whole-study findings and limits: One year after transplant, T-cell counts and diversity came mostly from newly produced T cells. As was reported, about two months after transplant, alpha-beta T cells came from several hundred expanded graft clones.

The library targeted TCRbeta and was prepared with unique molecular identifiers. One entry per CDR3 protein, called by TCRdb with MiXCR from the PCR reads. The sample holds 120,000 or so distinct CDR3 sequences, about 23% seen once. The CDR3 loop spans 15 amino acids. The V gene lost 5 bases and the J gene lost 1 base, with 14 bases spanning the gap. The receptor was isolated from a male patient aged 2 to 9 who had a stem cell transplant for chronic granulomatous disease, so the T cells may come from the graft donor. The sequencing used PBMCs, mostly from graft donor cells, collected 180 days after TCRalphabeta/CD19-depleted stem cell transplant. V gene TRBV12-3 or TRBV12-4 combines with J gene TRBJ1-2; maybe TRBD1 (6 bases). CDR3 DNA: TGTGCCAGCAGTACCACCGGGACAAGTAACTATGGCTACACCTTC. It is translated as CASSTTGTSNYGYTF.